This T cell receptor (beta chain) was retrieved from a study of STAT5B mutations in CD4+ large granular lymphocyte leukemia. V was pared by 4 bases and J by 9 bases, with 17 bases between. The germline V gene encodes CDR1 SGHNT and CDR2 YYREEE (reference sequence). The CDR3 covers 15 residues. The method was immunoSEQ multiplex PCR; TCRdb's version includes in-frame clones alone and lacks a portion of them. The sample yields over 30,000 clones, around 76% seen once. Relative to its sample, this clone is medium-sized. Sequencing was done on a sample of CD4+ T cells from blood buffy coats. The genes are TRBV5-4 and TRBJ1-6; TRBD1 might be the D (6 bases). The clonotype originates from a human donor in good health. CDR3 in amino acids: CASSGGAERGSPLHF. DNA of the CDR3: TGTGCCAGCAGCGGGGGGGCAGAGCGGGGTTCACCCCTCCACTTT. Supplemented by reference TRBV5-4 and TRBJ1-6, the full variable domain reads ETGVTQSPTHLIKTRGQQVTLRCSSQSGHNTVSWYQQALGQGPQFIFQYYREEENGRGNFPPRFSGLQFPNYSSELNVNALELDDSALYLCASSGGAERGSPLHFGNGTRLTVT.